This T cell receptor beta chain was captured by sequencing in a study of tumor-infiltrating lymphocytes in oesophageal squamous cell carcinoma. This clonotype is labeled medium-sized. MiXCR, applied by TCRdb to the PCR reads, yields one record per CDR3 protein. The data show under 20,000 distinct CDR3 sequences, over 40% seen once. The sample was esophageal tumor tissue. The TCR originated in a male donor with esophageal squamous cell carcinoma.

CDR3 sequence (DNA): TGTGCCAGCAGCTCCGAAAGCACCGGGGAGCTGTTTTTT. Translating gives CASSSESTGELFF. The chain carries TRBV7-9 and TRBJ2-2, with no clear D. Looked up from germline, CDR1 is SEHNR and CDR2 is FQNEAQ (reference sequence). The CDR3 is 13 amino acids. The V and J ends lost 4 bases and 4 bases respectively, with 7 bases between them.